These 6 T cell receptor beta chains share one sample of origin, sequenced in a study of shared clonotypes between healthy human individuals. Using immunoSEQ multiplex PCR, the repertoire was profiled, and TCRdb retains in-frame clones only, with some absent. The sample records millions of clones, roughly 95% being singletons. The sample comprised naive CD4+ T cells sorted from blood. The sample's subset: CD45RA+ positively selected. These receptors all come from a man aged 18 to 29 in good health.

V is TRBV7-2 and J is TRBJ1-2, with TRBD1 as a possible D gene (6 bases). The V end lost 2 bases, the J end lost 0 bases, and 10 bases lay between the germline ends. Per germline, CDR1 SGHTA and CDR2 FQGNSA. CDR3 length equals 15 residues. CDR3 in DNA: TGTGCCAGCAGCTTAATAGACAGGACTAACTATGGCTACACCTTC. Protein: CASSLIDRTNYGYTF.

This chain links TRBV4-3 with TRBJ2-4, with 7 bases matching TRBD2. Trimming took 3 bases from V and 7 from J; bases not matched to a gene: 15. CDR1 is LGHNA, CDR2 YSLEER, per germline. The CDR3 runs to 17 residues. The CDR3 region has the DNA TGCGCCAGCAGCCAGGCGACCGCGGGAGCCCGTGCGAACATTCAGTACTTC. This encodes CASSQATAGARANIQYF.

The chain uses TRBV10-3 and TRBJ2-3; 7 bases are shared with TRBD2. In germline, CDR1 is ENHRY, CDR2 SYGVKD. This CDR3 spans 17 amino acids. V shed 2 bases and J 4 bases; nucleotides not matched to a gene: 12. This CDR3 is CAISEGALGGPADTQYF. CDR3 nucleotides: TGTGCCATCAGTGAGGGGGCATTGGGAGGGCCGGCAGATACGCAGTATTTT.

CDR3 in amino acids: CAWNQGGLGEKLFF. In nucleotides, the CDR3 is TGTGCCTGGAACCAAGGGGGGTTAGGTGAAAAACTGTTTTTT. The chain uses TRBV30 and TRBJ1-4; D is perhaps TRBD1 (6 bases). The V and J ends lost 4 bases and 7 bases respectively, with 16 bases between them. CDR3 length: 14 amino acids. The germline CDR1 and CDR2 sequences are GTSNPN and SVGIG (reference sequence).

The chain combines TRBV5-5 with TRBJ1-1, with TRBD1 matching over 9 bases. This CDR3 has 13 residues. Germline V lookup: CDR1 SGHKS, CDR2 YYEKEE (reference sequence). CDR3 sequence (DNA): TGTGCTGTAGTGGGGGACAGGGTAAATGAAGCTTTCTTT. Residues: CAVVGDRVNEAFF.

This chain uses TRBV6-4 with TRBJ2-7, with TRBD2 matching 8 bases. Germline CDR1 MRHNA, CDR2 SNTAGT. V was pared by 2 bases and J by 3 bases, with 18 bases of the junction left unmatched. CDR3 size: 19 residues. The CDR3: CASSDGNQFSAGGGYEQYF. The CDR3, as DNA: TGTGCCAGCAGTGACGGGAACCAGTTTTCTGCGGGAGGAGGCTACGAGCAGTACTTC.